These T cell receptor beta chains were read from a single sample in a study of T cell responses to AZD1222 COVID-19 vaccine. TCRdb's table, derived via immunoSEQ multiplex PCR, lists solely in-frame clones and lacks some. The sample contains more than 120,000 clones, 86% of which appear only once. The sample was peripheral blood, taken 28 days after the second AZD1222 dose. The receptors shown here come from an adult who received the AZD1222 COVID-19 vaccine. Both conserved end residues are part of each CDR3. A D gene is named only where the DNA matches it firmly. Rows may omit the clone size; those that give it use once, few, many or a size class.

TRBJ2-7 few TRBV2 . TGTGCCAGCAGTGACTGGCAGGGTTACGAGCAGTACTTC CASSDWQGYEQYF
TRBJ1-1 . TRBV30 TRBD1 TGTGCCGGGCGGACAGGGGTTACTGAAGCTTTCTTT CAGRTGVTEAFF
TRBJ2-3 . TRBV5-4 TRBD2 TGTGCCAGCAGCTTGTGGCTAGCGGGCGGCACAGATACGCAGTATTTT CASSLWLAGGTDTQYF
TRBJ1-1 . TRBV5-4 . TGTGCCAGCAGCTCTCAGAGGGGGACTGAAGCTTTCTTT CASSSQRGTEAFF
TRBJ2-7 few TRBV6-5 . TGTGCCAGCCAGGGCGCCACCTACGAGCAGTACTTC CASQGATYEQYF
TRBJ1-4 once TRBV18 . TGTGCCAGCTCACTAGTTGGGTCTAGTGATGAAAAACTGTTTTTT CASSLVGSSDEKLFF
TRBJ1-6 . TRBV28 . TGTGCCAGCACTTCAATTGGGGCAGCTTTTAATTCACCCCTCCACTTT CASTSIGAAFNSPLHF
TRBJ2-7 . TRBV7-8 TRBD2 TGTGCCAGCAGCTTGGGACTAGCGGGGGGGCTCGAGCAGTACTTC CASSLGLAGGLEQYF
TRBJ1-1 . TRBV9 TRBD1 TGTGCCAGCACCGTCGGGACAGTGAACACTGAAGCTTTCTTT CASTVGTVNTEAFF
TRBJ2-7 once TRBV11-3 . TGTGCCAGCAGCATCTTCCCGGGGCCAAGCTACGAGCAGTACTTC CASSIFPGPSYEQYF
TRBJ2-3 . TRBV11-2 TRBD2 TGTGCCAGCAGCCTACTAGCGGGAGTTGGAGATACGCAGTATTTT CASSLLAGVGDTQYF
TRBJ1-5 few TRBV2 . TGTGCCAGCAATGGATTCAGTAATCAGCCCCAGCATTTT CASNGFSNQPQHF
TRBJ1-5 . TRBV6-5 . TGTGCCAGCAGAAGAGACAGGATACAGAATCAGCCCCAGCATTTT CASRRDRIQNQPQHF
TRBJ1-4 . TRBV14 TRBD1 TGTGCCAGCAGCCAACTGCGAGGGGGCGGCACTAATGAAAAACTGTTTTTT CASSQLRGGGTNEKLFF
TRBJ2-7 . TRBV19 TRBD2 TGTGCCAGTAGTAAAACTAGCGGCGCTACCTACGAGCAGTACTTC CASSKTSGATYEQYF
TRBJ1-1 . TRBV3-1/TRBV3-2 TRBD1 TGTGCCAGCAGCCAAGCGACAGGGGTAGGTGAAGCTTTCTTT CASSQATGVGEAFF
TRBJ1-6 . TRBV3-1/TRBV3-2 . TGTGCCAGCAGCCAACCTCCCCCCGGGAGCAATTCACCCCTCCACTTT CASSQPPPGSNSPLHF
TRBJ1-6 . TRBV30 . TGTGCCTCCACGGCTGGAGTTGACTATTCACCCCTCCACTTT CASTAGVDYSPLHF
TRBJ1-1 . TRBV19 TRBD1 TGTGCCAGTAGTTTCTTCTCAGGGGGGACTGGAGCTTTCTTT CASSFFSGGTGAFF
TRBJ2-3 . TRBV6-5 . TGTGCCAGCATGTGGGGCGGTAGCACAGATACGCAGTATTTT CASMWGGSTDTQYF
TRBJ2-2 . TRBV11-3 . TGTGCCAGCAGCCCAGTCGGCGGGGAGCTGTTTTTT CASSPVGGELFF
TRBJ2-3 . TRBV4-2 TRBD2 TGTGCCAGCAGCGTAGGTTCCGGTCTTGCGGGGGGGCCCACAGATACGCAGTATTTT CASSVGSGLAGGPTDTQYF
TRBJ1-2 . TRBV6-5 . TGTGCCAGCAGTTTGAGACCGACGAACTATGGCTACACCTTC CASSLRPTNYGYTF
TRBJ2-7 . TRBV7-9 TRBD2 TGTGCCAGCAGATCGACCGGGACTAGCGGGGGGATAACCTACGAGCAGTACTTC CASRSTGTSGGITYEQYF
TRBJ1-1 . TRBV15 . TGTGCCACCAGCCGAGGGCAGTTTGGATTCCTGAACACTGAAGCTTTCTTT CATSRGQFGFLNTEAFF
TRBJ2-7 . TRBV10-3 . TGTGCCATCCAAACAGGGCTCGGGGAGCAGTACTTC CAIQTGLGEQYF
TRBJ2-7 . TRBV7-9 . TGTGCCAGTAGGCCTGGGACGGGGAATTTCGAGCAGTACTTC CASRPGTGNFEQYF
TRBJ1-1 . TRBV7-9 . TGTGCCAGCAGCATACCCGGGGGGGACACTGAAGCTTTCTTT CASSIPGGDTEAFF
TRBJ1-5 . TRBV7-2 . TGTGCCAGCAGCTCCCAGGGGACCAGCAATCAGCCCCAGCATTTT CASSSQGTSNQPQHF
TRBJ2-3 few TRBV18 . TGTGCCAGCTCACCACCGCCAGGGGACTCAAAGGGTGATACGCAGTATTTT CASSPPPGDSKGDTQYF
TRBJ2-2 once TRBV9 . TGTGCCAGCAGCGAAGCCCCCTCCGCCGGTGGGGAGCTGTTTTTT CASSEAPSAGGELFF
TRBJ1-6 . TRBV12-5 . TGTGCTAGTGGTTTGGGGACAGAGAATTCACCCCTCCACTTT CASGLGTENSPLHF
TRBJ1-5 . TRBV3-1/TRBV3-2 . TGTGCCAGCAGCCAAGATGTGGGGGATCAGCCCCAGCATTTT CASSQDVGDQPQHF
TRBJ1-1 . TRBV7-9 . TGTGCCAGCAGCGACGGACAGATCACTGAAGCTTTCTTT CASSDGQITEAFF
TRBJ2-2 . TRBV24-1 TRBD1 TGTGCCACCAGTGTCCCGACAGGGGGCACGAACACCGGGGAGCTGTTTTTT CATSVPTGGTNTGELFF
TRBJ2-4 . TRBV29-1 TRBD2 TGCAGGGGCGGGCCGACTAGCGGGAGGATCCCCATAGCCAAAAACATTCAGTACTTC CRGGPTSGRIPIAKNIQYF
TRBJ1-5 . TRBV18 . TGTGCCAGCTCACCGACAACAGGGAACAATCAGCCCCAGCATTTT CASSPTTGNNQPQHF
TRBJ2-5 . TRBV3-1/TRBV3-2 TRBD1 TGTGCCAGCAGCGAAGGGGGACAGGGGTTTTTTAGGCAAGAGACCCAGTACTTC CASSEGGQGFFRQETQYF
TRBJ2-7 . TRBV10-1 . TGCGCCAGCAGTGGAGGACCCCGGAACTCCTACGAGCAGTACTTC CASSGGPRNSYEQYF
TRBJ2-1 . TRBV24-1 . TGTGCCACCAGTGATCCATCGGCGGGCACCTACAATGAGCAGTTCTTC CATSDPSAGTYNEQFF
TRBJ1-5 . TRBV6-5 . TGTGCCAGCAGAACAGGGAGCAATCAGCCCCAGCATTTT CASRTGSNQPQHF
TRBJ2-7 . TRBV2 . TGTGCCAGCAGTGTAGGACGGGCCAGCTCCTACGAGCAGTACTTC CASSVGRASSYEQYF
TRBJ1-1 . TRBV5-1 . TGCGCCAGCAACTCGGGGGGCCGAGCTTTCTTT CASNSGGRAFF
TRBJ2-1 once TRBV6-6 TRBD2 TGTGCCAGCGGCGCCGGGACTAAGCAGTTCTTC CASGAGTKQFF
TRBJ2-1 . TRBV4-2 TRBD2 TGTGCCAGCAGCCCGGTAGCGGGAGGTAGGAGCAATGAGCAGTTCTTC CASSPVAGGRSNEQFF
TRBJ1-2 . TRBV29-1 . TGCAGCGACGTGTCGGGGAACTATGGCTACACCTTC CSDVSGNYGYTF
TRBJ1-5 . TRBV6-6 . TGTGCCAGCAGTTACGGGGTAGGCAATCAGCCCCAGCATTTT CASSYGVGNQPQHF
TRBJ2-5 . TRBV30 . TGTGCCTGGAAAAAGGCGGGGGCAGGAGAGACCCAGTACTTC CAWKKAGAGETQYF
TRBJ1-1 . TRBV14 . TGTGCCAGCAGCCACGACAGGCCTACGAACACTGAAGCTTTCTTT CASSHDRPTNTEAFF